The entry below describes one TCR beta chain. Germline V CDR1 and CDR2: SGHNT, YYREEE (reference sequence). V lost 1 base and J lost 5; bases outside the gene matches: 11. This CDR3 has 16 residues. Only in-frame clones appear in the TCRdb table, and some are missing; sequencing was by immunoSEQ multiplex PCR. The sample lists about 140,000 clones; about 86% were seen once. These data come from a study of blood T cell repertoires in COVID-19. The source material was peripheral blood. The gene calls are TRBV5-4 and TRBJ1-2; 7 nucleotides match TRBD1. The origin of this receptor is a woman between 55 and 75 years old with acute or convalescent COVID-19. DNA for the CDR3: TGTGCCAGCAGCTTGAAGGGGGCCCCGGCCCTTTATGGCTACACCTTC. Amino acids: CASSLKGAPALYGYTF.